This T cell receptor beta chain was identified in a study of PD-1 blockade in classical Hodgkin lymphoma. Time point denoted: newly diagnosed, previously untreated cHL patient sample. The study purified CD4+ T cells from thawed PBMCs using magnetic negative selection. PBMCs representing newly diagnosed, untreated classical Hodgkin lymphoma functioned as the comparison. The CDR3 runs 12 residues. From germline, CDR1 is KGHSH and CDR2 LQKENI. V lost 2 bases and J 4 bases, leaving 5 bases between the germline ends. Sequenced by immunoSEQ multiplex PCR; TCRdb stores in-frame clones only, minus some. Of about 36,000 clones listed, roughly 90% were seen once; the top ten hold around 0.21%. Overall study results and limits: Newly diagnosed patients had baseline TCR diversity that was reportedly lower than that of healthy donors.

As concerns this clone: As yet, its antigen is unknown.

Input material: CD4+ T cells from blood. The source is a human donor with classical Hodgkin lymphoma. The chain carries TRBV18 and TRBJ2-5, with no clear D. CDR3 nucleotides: TGTGCCAGCTCACCAGTGGGAGAGACCCAGTACTTC. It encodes CASSPVGETQYF. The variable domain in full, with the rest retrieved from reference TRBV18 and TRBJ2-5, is NAGVMQNPRHLVRRRGQEARLRCSPMKGHSHVYWYRQLPEEGLKFMVYLQKENIIDESGMPKERFSAEFPKEGPSILRIQQVVRGDSAAYFCASSPVGETQYFGPGTRLLVL.